The clone carrying this T cell receptor (beta chain) was detected a few times. The target antigen is unknown. In TCRdb, the RACE reads were re-called with MiXCR into one record per CDR3 protein. The sample lists over 75,000 distinct CDR3 sequences, 7.5% to 9% occurring once. The data were taken from a study of human T cells and chemical hapten exposure. This CDR3 contains 13 residues. Germline V CDR1 and CDR2: LGHDT, YNNKEL (reference sequence). Trimming took off 1 base at V and 8 bases at J, with 11 bases between the two ends. Whole-study findings and limits: The number of TCRs above 1 in 1000 frequency did not change after DPC sensitization.

Time point described: patch test 1, 2 weeks after DPC sensitization. Treatment given: therapeutic diphenylcyclopropenone sensitization with weekly scalp DPC. The V call is TRBV3-1, the J call TRBJ1-2; a weak D match, TRBD1 (5 bases). The material sequenced was whole blood, taken in connection with sensitization to the hapten diphenylcyclopropenone (DPC). The receptor comes from a woman between 25 and 40 years old with alopecia areata. Some clones in this sample may be carry-over from other donors' samples. In DNA form, the CDR3 reads TGTGCCAGCAGCCAAGGGGGCATGGAGGGCTACACCTTC. Its protein product is CASSQGGMEGYTF.